Listed below are T cell receptor beta chains from one sample, sequenced in a study of OX40 agonist ivuxolimab in advanced cancers. Assay: immunoSEQ multiplex PCR; the TCRdb copy retains only in-frame clones and omits some. The sample records tens of thousands of clones, roughly 88% being singletons. The specimen comprised CD4+ or CD8+ T cells sorted from blood, sampled in a trial of the OX40 agonist ivuxolimab. Source of these receptors: an adult with an advanced solid tumor such as melanoma, head and neck, liver or kidney cancer. The conserved cysteine and the conserved F or W are not part of the CDR3 here. D genes are given only for firm matches.

TRBV28,TRBD2,ASSPLPQGGRAYEQY
TRBV6-5,TRBD2,ASSTRTSGRGTQY
TRBV18,TRBD1,ASSPRQGQETQY
TRBV6-5,-,ASSEATNEKLF
TRBV7-2,-,ASSPNRAQKDTQY
TRBV12-5,TRBD1,ASAFRTGPDLNTEAF
TRBV18,-,ASSPLGDLGKGFNYGYT
TRBV9,TRBD1,ASSPLGQSYYEQY
TRBV4-1,-,ASSQEVGDYGYT
TRBV15,-,ATSRDRGSGKY
TRBV5-1,-,ASSAQGSSYNEQF
TRBV5-5,TRBD1,ASFSGGVSYNEQF
TRBV28,-,ASSLGFWAGNGYT
TRBV5-1,TRBD2,ASSLSLAGATDTQY
TRBV7-8,TRBD2,ASSGKDGTSGIGNEQF
TRBV28,-,ASSTGPNYGYT
TRBV4-1,-,ASTPRGWGAGTEAF